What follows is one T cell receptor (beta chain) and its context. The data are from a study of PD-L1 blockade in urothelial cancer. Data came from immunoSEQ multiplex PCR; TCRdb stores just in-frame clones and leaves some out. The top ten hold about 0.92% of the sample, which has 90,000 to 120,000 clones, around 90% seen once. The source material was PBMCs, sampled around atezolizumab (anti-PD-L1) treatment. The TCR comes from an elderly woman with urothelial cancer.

The CDR3 region has the DNA TGTGCCTGGAGTAAACAGGGGAACACTGAAGCTTTCTTT. This codes for CAWSKQGNTEAFF. The chain couples TRBV30 to TRBJ1-1; D possibly corresponds to TRBD1 (6 bases). Trimming stripped 2 bases from V and 1 base from J, with 8 bases between. This CDR3 contains 13 residues. CDR1 and CDR2 from the germline V gene are GTSNPN and SVGIG (reference sequence).